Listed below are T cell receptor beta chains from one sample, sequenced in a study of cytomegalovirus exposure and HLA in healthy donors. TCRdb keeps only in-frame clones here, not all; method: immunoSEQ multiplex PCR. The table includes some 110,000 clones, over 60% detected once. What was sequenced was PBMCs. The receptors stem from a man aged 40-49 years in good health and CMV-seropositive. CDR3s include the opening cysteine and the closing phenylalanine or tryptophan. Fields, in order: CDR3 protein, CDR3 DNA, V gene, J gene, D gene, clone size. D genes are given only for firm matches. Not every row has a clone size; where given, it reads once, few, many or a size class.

CDR3aa: CASSADTGELFF
CDR3nt: TGTGCCAGCAGTGCGGACACCGGGGAGCTGTTTTTT
v_gene: TRBV2
j_gene: TRBJ2-2
d_gene: .
abundance: few

CDR3aa: CASSPGEGYGYTF
CDR3nt: TGTGCCAGCAGCCCAGGGGAGGGCTATGGCTACACCTTC
v_gene: TRBV7-2
j_gene: TRBJ1-2
d_gene: .
abundance: .

CDR3aa: CASSLASGTDTQYF
CDR3nt: TGTGCCAGCAGTCTGGCTAGCGGCACAGATACGCAGTATTTT
v_gene: TRBV11-2
j_gene: TRBJ2-3
d_gene: .
abundance: .

CDR3aa: CASINRDNEQFF
CDR3nt: TGTGCCAGCATCAACAGGGACAATGAGCAGTTCTTC
v_gene: TRBV27
j_gene: TRBJ2-1
d_gene: .
abundance: .

CDR3aa: CASSSDRGETQYF
CDR3nt: TGTGCCAGCAGCTCGGACAGGGGAGAGACCCAGTACTTC
v_gene: TRBV11-2
j_gene: TRBJ2-5
d_gene: TRBD1
abundance: .

CDR3aa: CASSTGARGGQETQYF
CDR3nt: TGTGCCAGTAGTACCGGCGCAAGAGGTGGGCAAGAGACCCAGTACTTC
v_gene: TRBV19
j_gene: TRBJ2-5
d_gene: .
abundance: .

CDR3aa: CASILTGSTEAFF
CDR3nt: TGTGCCAGCATTTTGACAGGGAGCACTGAAGCTTTCTTT
v_gene: TRBV6-1
j_gene: TRBJ1-1
d_gene: TRBD1
abundance: .

CDR3aa: CAWNLAGTYEQYF
CDR3nt: TGTGCCTGGAATCTAGCGGGGACCTACGAGCAGTACTTC
v_gene: TRBV30
j_gene: TRBJ2-7
d_gene: TRBD2
abundance: .

CDR3aa: CASSLYVTGGGELFF
CDR3nt: TGTGCCAGCAGCTTGTACGTGACAGGCGGCGGGGAGCTGTTTTTT
v_gene: TRBV7-9
j_gene: TRBJ2-2
d_gene: .
abundance: .

CDR3aa: CASSRLSRSDGYTF
CDR3nt: TGTGCCAGTAGCCGACTGTCTAGAAGTGATGGCTACACCTTC
v_gene: TRBV19
j_gene: TRBJ1-2
d_gene: .
abundance: .

CDR3aa: CAWSSGTGVGAMNTEAFF
CDR3nt: TGTGCCTGGAGTTCCGGGACAGGGGTGGGTGCGATGAACACTGAAGCTTTCTTT
v_gene: TRBV30
j_gene: TRBJ1-1
d_gene: TRBD1
abundance: .

CDR3aa: CASSRVSSGELFF
CDR3nt: TGTGCCAGCAGCCGGGTTAGCTCCGGGGAGCTGTTTTTT
v_gene: TRBV14
j_gene: TRBJ2-2
d_gene: .
abundance: .

CDR3aa: CATLGAGEQTQYF
CDR3nt: TGTGCCACCCTGGGGGCGGGGGAACAGACCCAGTACTTC
v_gene: TRBV19
j_gene: TRBJ2-5
d_gene: .
abundance: .

CDR3aa: CAWAQGTAYEQYF
CDR3nt: TGTGCCTGGGCCCAGGGAACGGCCTACGAGCAGTACTTC
v_gene: TRBV30
j_gene: TRBJ2-7
d_gene: .
abundance: once

CDR3aa: CASSQEIGSGTGGAGYGYTF
CDR3nt: TGCGCCAGCAGCCAAGAAATCGGTTCCGGGACAGGGGGCGCTGGCTATGGCTACACCTTC
v_gene: TRBV4-3
j_gene: TRBJ1-2
d_gene: TRBD1
abundance: .

CDR3aa: CASSLNPGRVYGYTF
CDR3nt: TGTGCCAGCAGCTTAAACCCCGGGAGGGTCTATGGCTACACCTTC
v_gene: TRBV11-2
j_gene: TRBJ1-2
d_gene: .
abundance: .

CDR3aa: CASSTWTSGRAEETQYF
CDR3nt: TGTGCCAGCAGCACCTGGACTAGCGGGAGGGCTGAGGAGACCCAGTACTTC
v_gene: TRBV5-5
j_gene: TRBJ2-5
d_gene: TRBD2
abundance: .

CDR3aa: CASSPGLRGNQPQHF
CDR3nt: TGTGCCAGCAGCCCGGGGTTGCGGGGAAATCAGCCCCAGCATTTT
v_gene: TRBV7-2
j_gene: TRBJ1-5
d_gene: .
abundance: .

CDR3aa: CASRPAGGREQYF
CDR3nt: TGCGCCAGCAGGCCAGCGGGAGGACGGGAGCAGTACTTC
v_gene: TRBV5-1
j_gene: TRBJ2-7
d_gene: TRBD2
abundance: few

CDR3aa: CASHVTGVNSYEQYF
CDR3nt: TGCGCCAGCCATGTAACAGGGGTGAACTCCTACGAGCAGTACTTC
v_gene: TRBV4-3
j_gene: TRBJ2-7
d_gene: TRBD1
abundance: .

CDR3aa: CASTSGGLREQYF
CDR3nt: TGTGCCAGCACCTCGGGGGGGCTAAGGGAGCAGTACTTC
v_gene: TRBV25-1
j_gene: TRBJ2-7
d_gene: TRBD2
abundance: .

CDR3aa: CATSRARGRFSGANGLTF
CDR3nt: TGTGCCACCAGTCGAGCGAGGGGGCGGTTCTCTGGGGCCAACGGCCTGACTTTC
v_gene: TRBV15
j_gene: TRBJ2-6
d_gene: TRBD1
abundance: once

CDR3aa: CASTDRQGEEKLFF
CDR3nt: TGTGCCAGCACCGACCGACAGGGGGAAGAAAAACTGTTTTTT
v_gene: TRBV9
j_gene: TRBJ1-4
d_gene: TRBD1
abundance: .

CDR3aa: CASSTLGTEFNQPQHF
CDR3nt: TGTGCCAGCAGTACCTTGGGGACAGAATTCAATCAGCCCCAGCATTTT
v_gene: TRBV6-4
j_gene: TRBJ1-5
d_gene: TRBD1
abundance: few

CDR3aa: CASSLGGQYEQYF
CDR3nt: TGTGCCAGCAGCTTGGGGGGACAGTACGAGCAGTACTTC
v_gene: TRBV7-3
j_gene: TRBJ2-7
d_gene: .
abundance: .

CDR3aa: CASAGRRDHNEQFF
CDR3nt: TGTGCCAGCGCCGGGAGGAGGGACCACAATGAGCAGTTCTTC
v_gene: TRBV18
j_gene: TRBJ2-1
d_gene: TRBD2
abundance: once

CDR3aa: CASSLASGGTAGANGLTF
CDR3nt: TGTGCCAGCAGTTTAGCTAGCGGGGGAACGGCTGGGGCCAACGGCCTGACTTTC
v_gene: TRBV27
j_gene: TRBJ2-6
d_gene: TRBD2
abundance: few

CDR3aa: CASKRDLGSNQPQHF
CDR3nt: TGTGCCAGCAAGAGGGATCTGGGTTCCAATCAGCCCCAGCATTTT
v_gene: TRBV2
j_gene: TRBJ1-5
d_gene: .
abundance: .

CDR3aa: CASSLGRRTGGLGELFF
CDR3nt: TGTGCCAGCAGCTTGGGGCGCCGGACAGGAGGTCTCGGGGAGCTGTTTTTT
v_gene: TRBV5-4
j_gene: TRBJ2-2
d_gene: TRBD1
abundance: .

CDR3aa: CASSRPGQGSYNEQFF
CDR3nt: TGTGCCAGCAGCCGACCGGGACAGGGCTCGTACAATGAGCAGTTCTTC
v_gene: TRBV11-1
j_gene: TRBJ2-1
d_gene: TRBD1
abundance: .

CDR3aa: CASKGLAKNIQYF
CDR3nt: TGTGCCAGCAAAGGACTAGCCAAAAACATTCAGTACTTC
v_gene: TRBV6-5
j_gene: TRBJ2-4
d_gene: .
abundance: .

CDR3aa: CASSQDLRGARDEQFF
CDR3nt: TGCGCCAGCAGCCAAGATCTACGGGGGGCTCGGGATGAGCAGTTCTTC
v_gene: TRBV4-3
j_gene: TRBJ2-1
d_gene: .
abundance: once

CDR3aa: CASGGLGEQYF
CDR3nt: TGTGCCAGCGGAGGGTTGGGGGAGCAGTACTTC
v_gene: TRBV7-6
j_gene: TRBJ2-7
d_gene: .
abundance: once

CDR3aa: CASSVQDRTMNTEAFF
CDR3nt: TGTGCCAGCAGCGTTCAAGACAGGACCATGAACACTGAAGCTTTCTTT
v_gene: TRBV9
j_gene: TRBJ1-1
d_gene: .
abundance: .

CDR3aa: CASSRGGYRGPRNTEAFF
CDR3nt: TGTGCCAGCAGTCGCGGGGGGTACAGGGGGCCTAGGAACACTGAAGCTTTCTTT
v_gene: TRBV28
j_gene: TRBJ1-1
d_gene: TRBD1
abundance: .

CDR3aa: CASSSGQDNEQFF
CDR3nt: TGTGCCAGCAGCTCCGGACAGGACAATGAGCAGTTCTTC
v_gene: TRBV5-6
j_gene: TRBJ2-1
d_gene: TRBD1
abundance: .

CDR3aa: CASTRGQGTLYEQYF
CDR3nt: TGTGCCAGCACCCGGGGACAGGGAACCCTCTACGAGCAGTACTTC
v_gene: TRBV5-5
j_gene: TRBJ2-7
d_gene: TRBD1
abundance: .

CDR3aa: CASSQGDSSSYEQYF
CDR3nt: TGCGCCAGCAGCCAAGGGGACTCCTCCTCCTACGAGCAGTACTTC
v_gene: TRBV4-3
j_gene: TRBJ2-7
d_gene: .
abundance: .

CDR3aa: CASSLAIAAGYGYTF
CDR3nt: TGTGCCAGCAGCTTGGCCATAGCAGCGGGGTATGGCTACACCTTC
v_gene: TRBV5-5
j_gene: TRBJ1-2
d_gene: .
abundance: few

CDR3aa: CASSSSGSWTDTQYF
CDR3nt: TGTGCCAGCAGCTCCAGCGGGAGTTGGACAGATACGCAGTATTTT
v_gene: TRBV7-9
j_gene: TRBJ2-3
d_gene: TRBD2
abundance: .

CDR3aa: CASSSDRGFVYEQYF
CDR3nt: TGTGCCAGCAGCTCCGACAGGGGTTTTGTATACGAGCAGTACTTC
v_gene: TRBV27
j_gene: TRBJ2-7
d_gene: TRBD1
abundance: .

CDR3aa: CSAPGLGEQYF
CDR3nt: TGCAGTGCCCCCGGACTAGGCGAGCAGTACTTC
v_gene: TRBV20-1
j_gene: TRBJ2-7
d_gene: TRBD2
abundance: once

CDR3aa: CASSSPGTVPQEQYF
CDR3nt: TGTGCCAGCAGCTCCCCCGGGACAGTCCCTCAGGAGCAGTACTTC
v_gene: TRBV5-4
j_gene: TRBJ2-7
d_gene: TRBD1
abundance: .

CDR3aa: CASSYAGRDLTYEQYF
CDR3nt: TGTGCCAGCAGTTACGCAGGACGGGACTTGACCTACGAGCAGTACTTC
v_gene: TRBV6-6
j_gene: TRBJ2-7
d_gene: .
abundance: .

CDR3aa: CASSSWGQGWGSYNSPLHF
CDR3nt: TGTGCCAGCAGCTCATGGGGACAGGGTTGGGGCTCCTATAATTCACCCCTCCACTTT
v_gene: TRBV7-9
j_gene: TRBJ1-6
d_gene: TRBD1
abundance: .

CDR3aa: CASSQLVLQGTLLDQYF
CDR3nt: TGTGCCAGCAGCCAACTCGTTCTCCAGGGGACGCTCTTAGATCAGTACTTC
v_gene: TRBV12-1
j_gene: TRBJ2-7
d_gene: .
abundance: few

CDR3aa: CASSEARGITDTQYF
CDR3nt: TGTGCCAGCAGTGAAGCAAGGGGAATTACAGATACGCAGTATTTT
v_gene: TRBV2
j_gene: TRBJ2-3
d_gene: .
abundance: few

CDR3aa: CASSNLRGRGLNTEAFF
CDR3nt: TGTGCCAGTAGTAACCTCAGGGGCCGAGGCTTGAACACTGAAGCTTTCTTT
v_gene: TRBV19
j_gene: TRBJ1-1
d_gene: .
abundance: .

CDR3aa: CASSFGTSGGAWDEQFF
CDR3nt: TGTGCCAGTAGTTTCGGGACTAGCGGGGGGGCCTGGGATGAGCAGTTCTTC
v_gene: TRBV19
j_gene: TRBJ2-1
d_gene: TRBD2
abundance: .

CDR3aa: CASSEGDRASREKLFF
CDR3nt: TGTGCCAGCAGCGAGGGGGACCGGGCCTCTAGGGAAAAACTGTTTTTT
v_gene: TRBV9
j_gene: TRBJ1-4
d_gene: .
abundance: .